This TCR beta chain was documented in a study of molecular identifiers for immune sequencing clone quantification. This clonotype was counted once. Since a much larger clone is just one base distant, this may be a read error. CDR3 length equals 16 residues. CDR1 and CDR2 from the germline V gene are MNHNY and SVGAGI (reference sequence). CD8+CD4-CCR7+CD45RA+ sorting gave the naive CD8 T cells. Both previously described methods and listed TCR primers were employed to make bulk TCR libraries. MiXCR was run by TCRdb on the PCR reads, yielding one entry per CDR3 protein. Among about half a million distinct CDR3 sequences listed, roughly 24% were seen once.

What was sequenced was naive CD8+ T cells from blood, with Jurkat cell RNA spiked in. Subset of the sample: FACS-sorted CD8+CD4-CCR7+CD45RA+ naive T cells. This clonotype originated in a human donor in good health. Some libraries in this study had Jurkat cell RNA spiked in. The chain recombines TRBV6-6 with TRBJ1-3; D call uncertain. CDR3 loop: CASGYSLWGSGNTIYF. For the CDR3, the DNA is TGTGCCAGCGGTTACTCGCTCTGGGGCTCTGGAAACACCATATATTTT.